This T cell receptor beta chain came from a study of OX40 agonist ivuxolimab in advanced cancers. Whole-study context: A mean age of about 56 years, range about 23 to 90, was recorded, and 80% to 90% were male. Study-level points and caveats: In CD8+ T cells, expanded clones were on average more numerous than in CD4+. Near-lowest levels of clonal expansion characterized partial responders at 0.1-3.0 mg/kg.

Turning to this clone: Its antigen is still unknown.

Cycle 7 day 1, cycle 4 day 1, and baseline were the timepoints at which blood was sampled. CDR3 size: 15 residues. V shed 6 bases, J shed 10 bases, and the junction held 11 bases outside the gene matches. Germline-derived CDR1 and CDR2 are MNHEY and SVGAGI. Some clones are missing from TCRdb's copy, which holds only in-frame ones; the method was immunoSEQ multiplex PCR. The table lists about 12,000 clones, 80% of them singletons, with roughly a quarter in the top ten. Material: CD4+ or CD8+ T cells sorted from blood, obtained in a trial of the OX40 agonist ivuxolimab. The rearrangement joins TRBV6-5 to TRBJ2-1; 11 bases are a match to TRBD2. The clonotype comes from an adult with an advanced solid tumor such as melanoma, head and neck, liver or kidney cancer. Here the CDR3 reads CASRAGLAEPGEQFF. CDR3 DNA: TGTGCCAGCAGGGCGGGACTAGCGGAGCCGGGGGAGCAGTTCTTC.